This T cell receptor beta chain was recovered during a study of T cell clonality in common variable immunodeficiency. Points from the study as a whole: CVID patient heterogeneity limited repertoire-clinical complication correlations. Fewer TCRbeta clones were shared among CVID subjects than controls. Fewer deletions and N-nucleotide insertions were reportedly seen in common variable immunodeficiency TCR beta sequences.

This clone was detected ten times or more. What it binds is unknown. From the germline J gene comes the end of the CDR3, since the read stops 3 residues before it. V dropped 1 base and J dropped 6 bases, with 5 bases sitting between them. Germline V gene lookup returns CDR1 DFQATT and CDR2 SNEGSKA (reference sequence). The CDR3 has 11 residues. The data were produced by immunoSEQ multiplex PCR, yet TCRdb's version contains in-frame clones alone and is incomplete. The record shows tens of thousands of clones for this sample, with no singletons present. The receptor comes from a human donor with common variable immunodeficiency. Sample: peripheral blood mononuclear cells. This chain connects TRBV20-1 to TRBJ2-3; D is uncertain. The CDR3 region is CSARGGDTQYF. The sequenced part of the CDR3 DNA is TGCAGTGCTAGAGGAGGCGATACG.